This T cell receptor beta chain was obtained from a study of blood T cell repertoires in COVID-19. In the study overall: Researchers got acute and convalescent COVID-19 samples from the United States, Italy and Spain.

Trimming at V came to 5 bases and at J to 8 bases, leaving 3 bases not matched to a gene. The length of the CDR3 is 14 residues. CDR1 SGHNT and CDR2 YENEEA come from the germline V gene. Assay used: immunoSEQ multiplex PCR; TCRdb lists only in-frame clones, some missing. The sample lists more than 150,000 clones, around 84% occurring once. Sample: peripheral blood. The receptor was isolated from a man between 45 and 60 years old with active or convalescent COVID-19. The chain couples TRBV11-3 to TRBJ2-1, with 13 bases matching TRBD2. CDR3 in amino acids: CASSRGTSGDEQFF. The CDR3 nucleotides read TGTGCCAGCAGCCGCGGGACTAGCGGGGATGAGCAGTTCTTC.